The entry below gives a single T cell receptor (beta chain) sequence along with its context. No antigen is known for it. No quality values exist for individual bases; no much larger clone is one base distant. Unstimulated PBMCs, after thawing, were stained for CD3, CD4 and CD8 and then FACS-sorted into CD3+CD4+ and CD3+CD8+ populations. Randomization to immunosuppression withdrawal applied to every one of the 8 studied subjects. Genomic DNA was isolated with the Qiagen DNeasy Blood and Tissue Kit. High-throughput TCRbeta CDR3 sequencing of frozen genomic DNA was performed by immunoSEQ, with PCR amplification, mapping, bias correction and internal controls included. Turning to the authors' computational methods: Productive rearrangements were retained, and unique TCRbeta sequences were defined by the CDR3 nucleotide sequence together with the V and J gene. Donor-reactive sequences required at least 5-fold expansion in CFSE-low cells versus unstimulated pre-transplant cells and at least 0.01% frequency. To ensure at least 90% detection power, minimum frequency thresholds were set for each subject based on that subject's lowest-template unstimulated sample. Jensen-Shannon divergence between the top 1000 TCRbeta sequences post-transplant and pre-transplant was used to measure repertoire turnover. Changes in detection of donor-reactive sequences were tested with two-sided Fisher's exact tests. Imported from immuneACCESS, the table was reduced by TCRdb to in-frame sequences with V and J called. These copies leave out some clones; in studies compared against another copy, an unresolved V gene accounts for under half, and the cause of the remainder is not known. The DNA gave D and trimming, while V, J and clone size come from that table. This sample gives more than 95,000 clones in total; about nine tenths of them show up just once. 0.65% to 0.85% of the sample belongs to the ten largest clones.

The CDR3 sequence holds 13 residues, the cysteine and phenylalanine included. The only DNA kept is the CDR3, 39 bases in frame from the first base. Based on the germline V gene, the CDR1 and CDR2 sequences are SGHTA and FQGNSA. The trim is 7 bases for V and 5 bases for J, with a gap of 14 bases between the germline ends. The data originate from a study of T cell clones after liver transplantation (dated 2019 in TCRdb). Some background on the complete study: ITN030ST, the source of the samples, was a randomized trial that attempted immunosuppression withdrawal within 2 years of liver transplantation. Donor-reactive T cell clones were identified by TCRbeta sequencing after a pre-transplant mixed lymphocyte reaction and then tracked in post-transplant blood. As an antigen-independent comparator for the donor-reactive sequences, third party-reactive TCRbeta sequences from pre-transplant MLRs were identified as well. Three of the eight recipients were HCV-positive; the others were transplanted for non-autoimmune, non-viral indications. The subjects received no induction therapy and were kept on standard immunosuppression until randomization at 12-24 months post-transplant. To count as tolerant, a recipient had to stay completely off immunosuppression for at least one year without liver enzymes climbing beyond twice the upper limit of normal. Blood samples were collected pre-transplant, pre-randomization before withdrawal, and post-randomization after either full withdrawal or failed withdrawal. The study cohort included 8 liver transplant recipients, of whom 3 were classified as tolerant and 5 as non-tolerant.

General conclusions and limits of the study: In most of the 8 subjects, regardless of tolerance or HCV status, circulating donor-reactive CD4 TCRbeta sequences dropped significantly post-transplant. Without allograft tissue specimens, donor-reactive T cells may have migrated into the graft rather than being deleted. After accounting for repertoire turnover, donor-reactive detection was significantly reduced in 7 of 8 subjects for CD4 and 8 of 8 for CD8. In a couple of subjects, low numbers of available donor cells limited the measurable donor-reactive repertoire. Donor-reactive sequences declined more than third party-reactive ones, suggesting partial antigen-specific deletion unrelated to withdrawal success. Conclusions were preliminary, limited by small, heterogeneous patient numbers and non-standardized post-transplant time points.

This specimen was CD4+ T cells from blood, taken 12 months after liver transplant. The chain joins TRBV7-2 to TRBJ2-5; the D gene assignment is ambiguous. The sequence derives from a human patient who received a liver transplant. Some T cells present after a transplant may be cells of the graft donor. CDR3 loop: CASTTYKLETQYF. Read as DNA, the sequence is TGTGCCAGCACCACATACAAACTTGAGACCCAGTACTTC.